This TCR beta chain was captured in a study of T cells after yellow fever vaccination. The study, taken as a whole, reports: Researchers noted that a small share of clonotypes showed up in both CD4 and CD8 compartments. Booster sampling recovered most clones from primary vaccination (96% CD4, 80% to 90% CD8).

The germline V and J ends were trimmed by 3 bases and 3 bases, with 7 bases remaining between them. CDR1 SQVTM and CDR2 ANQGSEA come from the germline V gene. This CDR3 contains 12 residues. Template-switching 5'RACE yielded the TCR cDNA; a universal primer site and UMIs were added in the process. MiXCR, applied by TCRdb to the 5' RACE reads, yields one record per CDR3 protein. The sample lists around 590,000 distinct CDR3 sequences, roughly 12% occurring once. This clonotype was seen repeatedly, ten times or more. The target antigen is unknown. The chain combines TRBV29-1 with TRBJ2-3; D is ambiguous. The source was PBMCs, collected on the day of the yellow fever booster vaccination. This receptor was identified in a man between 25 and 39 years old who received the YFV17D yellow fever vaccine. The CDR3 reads CSVEAATDTQYF. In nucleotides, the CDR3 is TGCAGCGTTGAGGCAGCGACAGATACGCAGTATTTT.